Below are 23 T cell receptor beta chains sequenced from a single sample in a study of cytomegalovirus exposure and HLA in healthy donors. Profiling relied on immunoSEQ multiplex PCR, and the TCRdb table lists in-frame clones only, not all of them. The data contain about 180,000 clones, around 85% of them seen just once; the ten biggest clones take up 15% to 20%. The material sequenced was PBMCs. The receptors were gathered from a man younger than 35 in good health and CMV-seropositive.

This clone has only one observation. The CDR3 sequence is CASSSGTGGSYTF. The CDR3 DNA follows: TGTGCCAGCAGTTCCGGGACAGGGGGCAGCTACACCTTC. This chain connects TRBV28 to TRBJ1-2, with 12 bases aligning to TRBD1. The V segment lost 4 bases and the J segment 9 bases; nucleotides outside the gene matches: 3. Germline loops: CDR1 MDHEN, CDR2 SYDVKM. The CDR3 runs to 13 residues.

This chain links TRBV5-1 with TRBJ2-1; D remains unclear. There are 16 residues in the CDR3. Germline loops: CDR1 SGHRS, CDR2 YFSETQ. V was cut by 1 base and J by 0 bases, with 11 bases left in between. CDR3 protein: CASSLTFSSSYNEQFF. In nucleotides, the CDR3 is TGCGCCAGCAGCTTGACATTCTCTAGCTCCTACAATGAGCAGTTCTTC.

The V and J genes are TRBV7-9 and TRBJ2-1, with unresolved D. Germline CDR1 is SEHNR and CDR2 is FQNEAQ (reference sequence). Trimming cost V 0 bases and J 11 bases, with 11 bases left between them. The CDR3 is 13 residues long. In nucleotides, the CDR3 is TGTGCCAGCAGCTTAGCCCAGGATAATCAGCAGTTCTTC. Protein: CASSLAQDNQQFF.

V and J are TRBV27 and TRBJ2-7; 7 bases agree with TRBD1. This CDR3 is built from 13 residues. Trimming took 6 bases from V and 3 from J; bases not matched to a gene: 5. Germline-derived CDR1 and CDR2 are MNHEY and SMNVEV (reference sequence). In nucleotides, the CDR3 is TGTGCCAGCAGCTGGGACAGCCGCTACGAGCAGTACTTC. This encodes CASSWDSRYEQYF.

Only a few counts were recorded for this clone. The V gene is TRBV7-8, the J gene TRBJ2-3, with 8 positions matching TRBD2. The CDR3 covers 15 residues. V trimming: 5 bases; J trimming: 5 bases; junction bases outside the gene matches: 9. From germline, CDR1 is SGHVS and CDR2 FQNEAQ. CDR3 protein: CASSRGSRGGDTQYF. CDR3 DNA: TGTGCCAGCAGCCGCGGGAGCCGGGGGGGAGATACGCAGTATTTT.

This clone was seen only once. The chain is built from TRBV2 and TRBJ2-1; 9 nucleotides match TRBD2. V lost 2 bases to trimming and J lost 8 bases; unmatched junction nucleotides: 4. The germline V gene has CDR1 SNHLY and CDR2 FYNNEI. The CDR3 contains 14 residues. CDR3 in DNA: TGTGCCAGCAGTGAAAGCGGGAGGATCCATGAGCAGTTCTTC. Translated, it gives CASSESGRIHEQFF.

The chain employs TRBV7-2 and TRBJ2-5; 8 nucleotides match TRBD2. With V trimmed by 1 base and J by 4 bases, 11 bases remained unmatched. Germline V gene lookup returns CDR1 SGHTA and CDR2 FQGNSA. CDR3 length equals 17 residues. The DNA for the CDR3 is TGTGCCAGCAGCTTAGGGGCCGTCGGGGGGGCTGGAGAGACCCAGTACTTC. This translates into CASSLGAVGGAGETQYF.

The V gene is TRBV28, the J gene TRBJ1-1, with 9 bases identical to TRBD1. This CDR3 contains 16 residues. From germline, CDR1 is MDHEN and CDR2 SYDVKM. The J segment lost 2 bases and the V segment lost 6 bases, leaving 10 bases of the junction unmatched. The CDR3 bases are TGTGCCAGCAGGTCTACAGGGGGCCAGTATAACACTGAAGCTTTCTTT. It specifies CASRSTGGQYNTEAFF.

This chain joins TRBV5-3 and TRBJ2-7; weak D call: TRBD1 (6 bases). TRBV5-3 carries the ORF label, with uncertain function. This CDR3 contains 14 residues. Trimming removed 6 bases from V and 4 bases from J, with 17 bases in between. The CDR3 nucleotides are TGTGCCAGAACCCCACAGGGAATAGGTTACGAGCAGTACTTC. Encoded protein: CARTPQGIGYEQYF.

The CDR3 coding sequence is TGTGCCAGCAGTTACTCAGGAGGGGCTAACTATGGCTACACCTTC. This sequence encodes CASSYSGGANYGYTF. The J gene is TRBJ1-2, the V gene TRBV6-5; the D gene is possibly TRBD1 (5 bases). The germline CDR1 and CDR2 sequences are MNHEY and SVGAGI. Deletions cut 0 bases from V and 0 bases from J, with 8 bases between. The CDR3 runs 15 residues.

This chain connects TRBV14 to TRBJ2-3; TRBD1 matches 7 bases. Germline V gives CDR1 SGHDN, CDR2 FVKESK. Trimming removed 0 bases from V and 4 bases from J; junction bases left unmatched: 10. The CDR3 loop spans 17 amino acids. CDR3 DNA: TGTGCCAGCAGCCAAGATCGAAGGGGGCGTGGAGCAGATACGCAGTATTTT. This codes for CASSQDRRGRGADTQYF.

The chain has TRBV11-1 and TRBJ2-1; D gene ambiguous. Germline CDR1 and CDR2: SGHAT and FQDESV (reference sequence). The CDR3 totals 11 residues. Deletions cut 5 bases from V and 7 bases from J, with 6 bases between. The CDR3 DNA is TGTGCCAGCAGCCCCCTTAATGAGCAGTTCTTC. Its translation: CASSPLNEQFF. Looking up the rest from reference TRBV11-1 and TRBJ2-1 gives the full variable domain: EAEVAQSPRYKITEKSQAVAFWCDPISGHATLYWYRQILGQGPELLVQFQDESVVDDSQLPKDRFSAERLKGVDSTLKIQPAELGDSAMYLCASSPLNEQFFGPGTRLTVL.

A few counts support this clone. V usage is TRBV28 and J usage is TRBJ1-3, with D possibly matching TRBD1 (6 bases). Germline V gene data show CDR1 as MDHEN and CDR2 as SYDVKM. This CDR3 is built from 14 residues. Trimming left V 6 bases short and J 7 bases short, with 16 bases between. CDR3 bases: TGTGCCAGCAGCGCGCCGCAGGGGCGGAACACCATATATTTT. It specifies CASSAPQGRNTIYF.

This rearrangement joins TRBV7-3 to TRBJ2-1, with a weak D call TRBD1 (6 bases). Germline assignment: CDR1 SGHTA and CDR2 FQGTGA. Trimming cost V 5 bases and J 9 bases, with 17 bases left between them. The CDR3 covers 14 residues. CDR3 sequence: CASSPQQGTGEQFF. Written as DNA, the CDR3 is TGTGCCAGCAGCCCCCAACAGGGCACTGGTGAGCAGTTCTTC.

The J gene is TRBJ1-3, the V gene TRBV6-6, with D uncertain. The CDR3 is 13 amino acids. Trimming stripped 2 bases from V and 0 bases from J, with 2 bases between. Germline-derived CDR1 and CDR2 are MNHNY and SVGAGI (reference sequence). CDR3 nucleotide sequence: TGTGCCAGCAGTTACCGCTCTGGAAACACCATATATTTT. It yields the protein CASSYRSGNTIYF.

CDR3 region: CALRGARQPQHF. The CDR3 nucleotides are TGTGCCCTTCGTGGGGCGCGGCAGCCCCAGCATTTT. V and J are TRBV7-3 and TRBJ1-5; D perhaps matches TRBD1 (5 bases). V was clipped by 11 bases and J by 7 bases, with 15 bases between them. Germline V CDR1 and CDR2: SGHTA, FQGTGA. The CDR3 totals 12 residues.

J is TRBJ2-5 and V is TRBV9; a weak D match, TRBD1 (6 bases). The germline CDR1 and CDR2 sequences are SGDLS and YYNGEE. The CDR3 length is 18 residues. Trimming cost V 0 bases and J 1 base, with 19 bases left between them. The DNA for the CDR3 is TGTGCCAGCAGCGTAGGGCCGGCCGGACAGCTCTTCCAAGAGACCCAGTACTTC. Encoded protein: CASSVGPAGQLFQETQYF.

The chain employs TRBV7-8 and TRBJ1-4; D not resolved. This CDR3 has 14 amino acids. Germline assignment: CDR1 SGHVS and CDR2 FQNEAQ. Trimming stripped 3 bases from V and 5 bases from J, with 10 bases between. The CDR3 region has the DNA TGTGCCAGCAGCTTTCAGTTGGTCAATGAAAAACTGTTTTTT. It yields the protein CASSFQLVNEKLFF.

The gene calls are TRBV21-1 and TRBJ2-3; TRBD2, the table's D call, was not compared with the DNA. TRBV21-1 represents a pseudogene. CDR3 size: 12 residues. CDR3 bases: TGTGCCAGCAGCCTGGGGGGGGATACGCAGTATTTT. This codes for CASSLGGDTQYF.

The chain uses TRBV13 and TRBJ2-6; perhaps TRBD1 as D (5 bases). Germline values: CDR1 PRHDT, CDR2 FYEKMQ (reference sequence). The CDR3 is 17 residues long. V was pared by 5 bases and J by 0 bases, with 14 bases between. The DNA for the CDR3 is TGTGCCAGCAGCACGTCAGACAGCCACTCTGGGGCCAACGTCCTGACTTTC. It yields the protein CASSTSDSHSGANVLTF.

The V and J genes are TRBV5-1 and TRBJ2-6; no clear D gene. The germline V gene encodes CDR1 SGHRS and CDR2 YFSETQ. V shed 0 bases and J shed 3 bases, with 10 bases lying between them. CDR3 length: 16 amino acids. The CDR3 reads CASSLERVSGANVLTF. CDR3 sequence (DNA): TGCGCCAGCAGCTTGGAACGGGTTAGTGGGGCCAACGTCCTGACTTTC.

The chain carries TRBV25-1 and TRBJ2-7; TRBD1 matches at 9 bases. The trim removed 4 bases at V and 0 bases at J, leaving 13 bases unmatched. Per germline, CDR1 MGHDK and CDR2 SYGVNS. The CDR3 has 18 amino acids. Here the CDR3 reads CASSAFTGGTISSYEQYF. Written as DNA, the CDR3 is TGTGCCAGCAGTGCCTTTACAGGGGGCACGATTAGCTCCTACGAGCAGTACTTC.

CDR3 DNA sequence: TGTGCCAGCAGGGAAGTACTAGTCTCCTACAATGAGCAGTTCTTC. Protein: CASREVLVSYNEQFF. V usage is TRBV28 and J usage is TRBJ2-1; D might be TRBD2 (5 bases). The V gene's germline CDR1 is MDHEN and CDR2 SYDVKM. CDR3 length equals 15 residues. V gave up 6 bases and J gave up 0 bases, with 12 bases separating them.